This record concerns one T cell receptor beta chain sequence. This specimen belongs to a study of blood T cell repertoires in COVID-19. Sequencing was performed with immunoSEQ multiplex PCR; in TCRdb, only in-frame clones are kept and a portion is missing. The table records 150,000 to 200,000 clones, around 90% of them present only once. The CDR3 has 15 amino acids. V lost 2 bases and J lost 3, with 11 bases in between. In germline, CDR1 is SGHNT, CDR2 YENEEA. This receptor was obtained from a human donor in a cohort sampled during active COVID-19. The rearrangement joins TRBV11-3 to TRBJ2-1; D gene unclear. Material: peripheral blood. CDR3 residues: CASSLMSGDYNEQFF. CDR3 in DNA: TGTGCCAGCAGCTTAATGAGTGGTGACTACAATGAGCAGTTCTTC.